The present T cell receptor (beta chain) was sequenced within a study of patients and donors after allogeneic stem cell transplantation (dated by TCRdb to about 2020). CDR3 length: 14 amino acids, cysteine to phenylalanine. Only the CDR3 DNA stays, 42 bases, in frame from base 1. V is cut by 5 bases and J by 4 bases, and the space between the germline ends is 14 bases. The CDR1 and CDR2 encoded by the germline V gene are SGHTA and FQGTGA. Library prep was done by RT-PCR. These reads were obtained on a NextSeq 550. TCRdb redid the processing of the public reads, applying fastp at Q25 and MiXCR, and retained in-frame beta chains. Rows matching on CDR3 protein sequence are summarized as one entry with the most common DNA and genes. The sample profile shows approximately 140,000 distinct CDR3 sequences; roughly two fifths of them were found once. In total, the top ten clones hold less than 60% of the sample.

There are a few counts of this clonotype. Its antigen remains undetermined. No clone much larger than this one lies a single base away; base qualities are absent. Here the chain combines TRBV7-3 and TRBJ1-1; matching of 5 bases hints at TRBD1 as the D gene. This clonotype was sampled from a human donor who was either an allogeneic HSCT recipient or a stem cell or donor lymphocyte infusion donor (not recorded which). It is not recorded whose cells these are; they may come from a transplant donor. The sequencing input was blood, either unsorted or a sorted T cell fraction (not recorded which). The bases are TGTGCCAGCAGCCCCGGACACCAAGGCACTGAAGCTTTCTTT. Protein translation: CASSPGHQGTEAFF.